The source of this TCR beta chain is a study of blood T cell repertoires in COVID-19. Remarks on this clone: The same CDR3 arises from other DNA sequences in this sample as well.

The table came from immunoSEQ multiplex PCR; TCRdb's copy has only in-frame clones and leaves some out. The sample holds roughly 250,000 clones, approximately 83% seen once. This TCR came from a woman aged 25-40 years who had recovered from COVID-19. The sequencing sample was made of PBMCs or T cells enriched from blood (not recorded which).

In DNA, the CDR3 is TGTGCCAGCAGCTTAGGCGGGGAGCAGTTCTTC. Translated, it gives CASSLGGEQFF. The chain carries TRBV7-9 and TRBJ2-1; the D gene is possibly TRBD2 (5 bases). Germline V gene data show CDR1 as SEHNR and CDR2 as FQNEAQ (reference sequence). The V end lost 1 base, the J end lost 10 bases, and 5 bases lay between the germline ends. The CDR3 covers 11 residues.